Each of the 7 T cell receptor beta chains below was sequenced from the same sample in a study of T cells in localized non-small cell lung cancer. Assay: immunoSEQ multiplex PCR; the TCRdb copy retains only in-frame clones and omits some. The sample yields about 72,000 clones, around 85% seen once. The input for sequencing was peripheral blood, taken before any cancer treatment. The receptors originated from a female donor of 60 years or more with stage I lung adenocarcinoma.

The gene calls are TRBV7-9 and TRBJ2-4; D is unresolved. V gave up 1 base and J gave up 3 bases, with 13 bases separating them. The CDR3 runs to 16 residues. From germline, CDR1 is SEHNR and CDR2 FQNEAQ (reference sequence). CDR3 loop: CASSLDATLGKNIQYF. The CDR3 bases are TGTGCCAGCAGCTTAGACGCTACCCTTGGCAAAAACATTCAGTACTTC.

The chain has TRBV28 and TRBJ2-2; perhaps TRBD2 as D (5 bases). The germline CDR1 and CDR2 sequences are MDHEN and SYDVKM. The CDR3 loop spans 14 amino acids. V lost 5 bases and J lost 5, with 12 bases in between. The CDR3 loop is CASSRWEPTGELFF. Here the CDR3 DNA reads TGTGCCAGCAGTCGGTGGGAGCCGACCGGGGAGCTGTTTTTT.

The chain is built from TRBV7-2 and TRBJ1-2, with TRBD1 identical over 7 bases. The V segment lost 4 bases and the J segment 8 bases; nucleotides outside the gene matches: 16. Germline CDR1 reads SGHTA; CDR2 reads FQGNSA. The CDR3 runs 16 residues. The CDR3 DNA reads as TGTGCCAGCAGCTCCCCGACAGGGAGGGAAGGAGGGGGCTACACCTTC. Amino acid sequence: CASSSPTGREGGGYTF.

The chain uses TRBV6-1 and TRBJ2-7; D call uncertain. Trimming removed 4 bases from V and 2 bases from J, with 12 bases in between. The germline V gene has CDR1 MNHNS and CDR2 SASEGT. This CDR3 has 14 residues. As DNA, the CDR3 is TGTGCCAGCAGTGGGGCAGGAAATACCTACGAGCAGTACTTC. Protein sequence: CASSGAGNTYEQYF.

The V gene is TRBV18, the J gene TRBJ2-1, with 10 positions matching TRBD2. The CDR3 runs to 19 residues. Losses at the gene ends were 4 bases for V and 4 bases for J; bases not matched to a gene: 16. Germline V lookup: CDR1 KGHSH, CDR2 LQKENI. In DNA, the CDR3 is TGTGCCAGCTCACGATCTAGCGGGAGAACGGAGAACCGATACAATGAGCAGTTCTTC. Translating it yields CASSRSSGRTENRYNEQFF. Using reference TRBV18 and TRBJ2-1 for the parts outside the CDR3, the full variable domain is NAGVMQNPRHLVRRRGQEARLRCSPMKGHSHVYWYRQLPEEGLKFMVYLQKENIIDESGMPKERFSAEFPKEGPSILRIQQVVRGDSAAYFCASSRSSGRTENRYNEQFFGPGTRLTVL.

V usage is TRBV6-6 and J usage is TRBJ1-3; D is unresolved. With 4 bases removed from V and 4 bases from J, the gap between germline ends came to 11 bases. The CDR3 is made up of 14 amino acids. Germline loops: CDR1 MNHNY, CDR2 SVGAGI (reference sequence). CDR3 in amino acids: CASSSAGLGNTIYF. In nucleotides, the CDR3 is TGTGCCAGCAGTTCTGCTGGGTTAGGAAACACCATATATTTT.

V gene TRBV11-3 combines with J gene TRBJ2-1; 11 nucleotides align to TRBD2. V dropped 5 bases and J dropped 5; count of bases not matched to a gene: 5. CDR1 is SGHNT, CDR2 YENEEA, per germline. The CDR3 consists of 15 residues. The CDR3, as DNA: TGTGCCAGCAGCCCCGGACTAGCGGGTAACAATGAGCAGTTCTTC. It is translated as CASSPGLAGNNEQFF.